These 30 T cell receptor beta chains came from one sample sequenced in a study of control samples from healthy donors and cancer patients. Libraries were prepared by immunoSEQ multiplex PCR; TCRdb keeps only in-frame clonotypes and omits some of them. The sample lists around 130,000 clones, 85% to 90% occurring once. The sequenced material came from blood. These receptors came from a man in his thirties or forties in good health.

The genes are TRBV27 and TRBJ2-7, with D possibly matching TRBD2 (6 bases). Trimming removed 8 bases from V and 2 bases from J, with 13 bases in between. CDR3 size: 13 residues. Germline CDR1 is MNHEY and CDR2 is SMNVEV (reference sequence). The CDR3 reads CASGAGPTYEQYV. The CDR3 nucleotides read TGTGCCAGCGGGGCGGGGCCCACCTACGAGCAGTACGTC.

The gene calls are TRBV15 and TRBJ2-3; no clear D gene. Trimming removed 4 bases from V and 6 bases from J, with 20 bases in between. Germline V gene sequence: CDR1 LNHNV, CDR2 YYDKDF (reference sequence). CDR3 length: 16 residues. CDR3: CATSKDRTPAVDTQYF. CDR3 coding DNA: TGTGCCACCAGCAAAGACCGGACGCCTGCGGTGGATACGCAGTATTTT.

The chain links TRBV11-2 to TRBJ1-1; 9 nucleotides agree with TRBD1. V lost 6 bases, J lost 1 base, and 9 bases stayed unmatched. CDR3 length equals 16 residues. CDR1 is SGHAT and CDR2 is FQNNGV in the germline V gene. The CDR3 loop is CASRSGTGYENTEAFF. The CDR3, as DNA: TGTGCCAGCAGATCCGGGACAGGGTACGAGAACACTGAAGCTTTCTTT.

V is TRBV7-3 and J is TRBJ2-5, with D perhaps assigned TRBD1 or TRBD2 (6 bases each). The CDR3 sequence is 13 residues long. V was pared by 2 bases and J by 5 bases, with 9 bases between. In germline, CDR1 is SGHTA, CDR2 FQGTGA. The CDR3 sequence is CASSLGGRETQYF. The CDR3 DNA is TGTGCCAGCAGCTTAGGGGGGCGGGAGACCCAGTACTTC.

J is TRBJ2-7 and V is TRBV10-1; the match to TRBD1 covers 8 bases. Germline V gene lookup returns CDR1 WNHNN and CDR2 SYGVQD (reference sequence). The CDR3 extends over 14 amino acids. Losses at the gene ends were 6 bases for V and 5 bases for J; bases not matched to a gene: 9. CDR3: CASSRGQDPHEQYV. CDR3 DNA sequence: TGCGCCAGCAGCCGGGGACAGGATCCCCACGAGCAGTACGTC.

This clone came up once. The CDR3 DNA follows: TGTGCCAGCAGTTTGAGGGACTATCTCCTCACAGATACGCAGTATTTT. Amino acid sequence: CASSLRDYLLTDTQYF. This chain uses TRBV28 with TRBJ2-3; 7 bases are shared with TRBD2. CDR3 size: 16 residues. Per the germline V gene, CDR1 is MDHEN and CDR2 is SYDVKM. The V and J ends lost 3 bases and 2 bases, in that order; junction bases with no gene match: 8.

This chain links TRBV20-1 with TRBJ1-1; no definite D call. Trimming cost V 5 bases and J 7 bases, with 14 bases left between them. This CDR3 contains 12 residues. Germline assignment: CDR1 DFQATT and CDR2 SNEGSKA (reference sequence). CDR3 protein: CSAGGWQGEAFF. The CDR3 nucleotides read TGCAGTGCTGGTGGATGGCAAGGTGAAGCTTTCTTT.

This chain uses TRBV18 with TRBJ2-4; 7 nucleotides line up with TRBD1. The trim removed 3 bases at V and 6 bases at J, leaving 8 bases unmatched. Germline V CDR1 and CDR2: KGHSH, LQKENI. The length of the CDR3 is 15 residues. CDR3 loop: CASSPGIRGTNIQYF. The CDR3 region has the DNA TGTGCCAGCTCACCGGGGATCAGGGGGACAAACATTCAGTACTTC.

V gene TRBV28 combines with J gene TRBJ1-2, with 7 bases that match TRBD1. V lost 5 bases and J lost 2; bases outside the gene matches: 8. The germline CDR1 and CDR2 sequences are MDHEN and SYDVKM. The CDR3 length is 15 residues. This CDR3 is CASSIPTGINYGYTF. In DNA form, the CDR3 reads TGTGCCAGCAGTATACCGACAGGGATAAACTATGGCTACACCTTC.

The CDR3 region is CASSFLQGDGYTF. In DNA form, the CDR3 reads TGTGCCAGCAGCTTTCTACAGGGTGATGGCTACACCTTC. The V and J genes are TRBV11-3 and TRBJ1-2; D might be TRBD1 (6 bases). The germline V gene encodes CDR1 SGHNT and CDR2 YENEEA. The CDR3 is made up of 13 amino acids. Between the trimmed V and J ends, which lost 3 bases and 6 bases, there was a span of 11 bases.

The chain links TRBV24-1 to TRBJ1-5; no clear D gene. The CDR3 is 14 amino acids. Trimming took off 0 bases at V and 4 bases at J, with 6 bases between the two ends. The germline V gene encodes CDR1 KGHDR and CDR2 SFDVKD. The CDR3 bases are TGTGCCACCAGTGATTTGCGGGAGAATCAGCCCCAGCATTTT. It is translated as CATSDLRENQPQHF.

J is TRBJ1-4 and V is TRBV18, with D possibly being TRBD1 (5 bases). This CDR3 has 15 residues. Germline V lookup: CDR1 KGHSH, CDR2 LQKENI. Trimming took 6 bases from V and 3 from J, leaving 14 bases between them. Written as DNA, the CDR3 is TGTGCCAGCTCTCTCCAAGGGGACGCTAATGAAAAACTGTTTTTT. Encoded protein: CASSLQGDANEKLFF.

The V call is TRBV5-1, the J call TRBJ1-1; 7 bases are shared with TRBD1. The CDR3 is made up of 14 amino acids. The junction had 9 bases not matched to a gene; V was cut back by 2 bases and J by 8 bases. Looked up from germline, CDR1 is SGHRS and CDR2 is YFSETQ. The CDR3 region is CASSFEQGSSEAFF. The CDR3 DNA reads TGCGCCAGCAGCTTCGAACAGGGGAGTTCGGAAGCTTTCTTT.

The V and J genes are TRBV27 and TRBJ2-2; 12 nucleotides line up with TRBD2. CDR1 and CDR2 (germline): MNHEY, SMNVEV (reference sequence). Trimming cost V 7 bases and J 2 bases; bases outside gene matches: 5. There are 16 residues in the CDR3. DNA of the CDR3: TGTGCCAGCACCAAACTAGCGGGGGGTAACACCGGGGAGCTGTTTTTT. Translating it yields CASTKLAGGNTGELFF.

The chain recombines TRBV6-6 with TRBJ1-6; D not resolved. V was clipped by 2 bases and J by 9 bases, with 5 bases between them. CDR1 and CDR2 from the germline V gene are MNHNY and SVGAGI (reference sequence). The CDR3 covers 12 residues. CDR3 nucleotide sequence: TGTGCCAGCAGTTACCTAATTTCACCCCTCCACTTT. It specifies CASSYLISPLHF.

The chain's CDR3 is CASSQTGVDGYTF. DNA of the CDR3: TGTGCCAGCAGCCAGACAGGGGTCGACGGCTACACCTTC. The chain recombines TRBV11-2 with TRBJ1-2, with 8 bases aligning to TRBD1. V gave up 5 bases and J gave up 8 bases; unmatched junction bases: 7. CDR3 length: 13 amino acids. Germline CDR1 and CDR2: SGHAT and FQNNGV.

The chain links TRBV7-6 to TRBJ1-3; 9 bases fit TRBD1. Germline CDR1 SGHVS, CDR2 FNYEAQ. V lost 5 bases to trimming and J lost 3 bases; unmatched junction nucleotides: 5. The CDR3 has 15 amino acids. CDR3 loop: CASSPGQGFGNTIYF. DNA of the CDR3: TGTGCCAGCAGCCCGGGACAGGGCTTTGGAAACACCATATATTTT.

The chain has TRBV6-4 and TRBJ2-6; unclear D gene. The CDR3 runs to 13 residues. Germline loops: CDR1 MRHNA, CDR2 SNTAGT. Trimming left V 9 bases short and J 1 base short, with 7 bases between. This chain's CDR3 is CASSQSGANVLTF. In nucleotides, the CDR3 is TGTGCCAGTTCCCAATCTGGGGCCAACGTCCTGACTTTC.

The rearrangement uses TRBV30 and TRBJ1-4, with unresolved D. The germline V gene has CDR1 GTSNPN and CDR2 SVGIG (reference sequence). The CDR3 is made up of 11 amino acids. Trimming took off 2 bases at V and 8 bases at J, with 6 bases between the two ends. Here the CDR3 DNA reads TGTGCCTGGAGTCCCCAAGAAAAACTGTTTTTT. This sequence encodes CAWSPQEKLFF.

The V gene is TRBV3-1 (or the pseudogene TRBV3-2), the J gene TRBJ2-5, with D hard to call. Germline V lookup: CDR1 LGHDT, CDR2 YNNKEL (reference sequence). This CDR3 is built from 15 residues. V lost 6 bases, J lost 5 bases, and 19 bases lay in between. The CDR3 spells CASSPRPLTFETQYF. The DNA for the CDR3 is TGTGCCAGCAGTCCCCGACCTCTGACATTCGAGACCCAGTACTTC.

The chain recombines TRBV19 with TRBJ2-2; TRBD1 matches 9 bases. This CDR3 contains 15 residues. CDR1 and CDR2 (germline): LNHDA, SQIVND (reference sequence). V shed 5 bases, J shed 5 bases, and the junction held 6 bases outside the gene matches. CDR3 in amino acids: CASSQQTGGTGELFF. For the CDR3, the DNA is TGTGCCAGTAGTCAACAGACAGGGGGTACCGGGGAGCTGTTTTTT.

The V and J genes are TRBV12-3 or TRBV12-4 and TRBJ2-7; 10 bases map to TRBD1. This CDR3 has 13 residues. The V segment lost 3 bases and the J segment 9 bases; nucleotides outside the gene matches: 5. The CDR3 DNA is TGTGCCAGCAGTTTGGACAGGGGGAGGGGGCAGTACTTC. It yields the protein CASSLDRGRGQYF.

The V and J genes are TRBV28 and TRBJ1-3; D is unclear. This CDR3 region has 12 residues. Deletions cut 1 base from V and 8 bases from J, with 6 bases between. Germline V gene sequence: CDR1 MDHEN, CDR2 SYDVKM. The CDR3 reads CASSLYGDTIYF. The DNA for the CDR3 is TGTGCCAGCAGTTTATACGGAGACACCATATATTTT.

The rearrangement uses TRBV9 and TRBJ2-3, with 9 bases that match TRBD1. The germline CDR1 and CDR2 sequences are SGDLS and YYNGEE. V lost 2 bases to trimming and J lost 4 bases; unmatched junction nucleotides: 8. This CDR3 spans 16 amino acids. CDR3 in DNA: TGTGCCAGCAGCGTGGGGACAGGGTTGGGCGCAGATACGCAGTATTTT. Translated: CASSVGTGLGADTQYF.

This chain joins TRBV5-1 and TRBJ2-5; possible D gene TRBD2, 6 bases. This CDR3 contains 12 residues. The germline V and J ends were trimmed by 7 bases and 3 bases, with 10 bases remaining between them. In germline, CDR1 is SGHRS, CDR2 YFSETQ. CDR3 nucleotides: TGCGCCAGCCGGCCGGGGGAAGAGACCCAGTACTTC. It is translated as CASRPGEETQYF.

This clone was observed a single time. The V call is TRBV3-1 (or the pseudogene TRBV3-2), the J call TRBJ1-6; a possible D gene is TRBD1 (6 bases). V shed 0 bases and J shed 7 bases, with 10 bases lying between them. Germline V gene data show CDR1 as LGHDT and CDR2 as YNNKEL (reference sequence). This CDR3 contains 15 residues. Here the CDR3 DNA reads TGTGCCAGCAGCCAAGAAGGGGGTTACAATTCACCCCTCCACTTT. It translates to CASSQEGGYNSPLHF.

Remarks on this clone: The DNA is left out, because the CDR3 cannot be placed on it with certainty; the CDR3 is given as TCRdb lists it. The gene calls are TRBV9 and TRBJ2-3; TRBD1, the table's D call, lacks a check against the DNA. Germline V CDR1 and CDR2: SGDLS, YYNGEE. A total of 12 residues make up the CDR3, ends included. The CDR3 sequence: CASSVGIGTPYF.

CDR3 region: CASSASVGQYF. CDR3 nucleotide sequence: TGTGCCAGCAGCGCGAGCGTCGGGCAGTACTTC. The chain employs TRBV11-2 and TRBJ2-7; D call uncertain. The CDR3 spans 11 residues. From germline, CDR1 is SGHAT and CDR2 FQNNGV. Trimming stripped 5 bases from V and 9 bases from J, with 11 bases between.

The V call is TRBV4-1, the J call TRBJ2-3, with D perhaps given as TRBD1 or TRBD2 (5 bases each). Trimming stripped 0 bases from V and 0 bases from J, with 16 bases between. The V gene's germline CDR1 is MGHRA and CDR2 YSYEKL. The CDR3 contains 18 residues. The chain's CDR3 is CASSQDYLRGDSTDTQYF. In DNA, the CDR3 is TGCGCCAGCAGCCAAGATTATCTGCGAGGGGATAGCACAGATACGCAGTATTTT.

V and J are TRBV3-1 (or the pseudogene TRBV3-2) and TRBJ1-1, with a tentative D call TRBD1 (5 bases). The CDR3 sequence is 12 residues long. In germline, CDR1 is LGHDT, CDR2 YNNKEL (reference sequence). V lost 3 bases and J 8 bases, leaving 10 bases between the germline ends. CDR3 DNA: TGTGCCAGCAGCCAGTGGGGGAAAGAAGCTTTCTTT. It specifies CASSQWGKEAFF.